This T cell receptor (beta chain) is from a study of PD-1 and CTLA-4 blockade in melanoma. The repertoire was sequenced with immunoSEQ multiplex PCR; TCRdb's copy has only in-frame clones and lacks some. Of around 31,000 clones in the sample, under 95% were seen once. V was cut by 5 bases and J by 0 bases, with 14 bases left in between. In germline, CDR1 is LNHDA, CDR2 SQIVND (reference sequence). This CDR3 has 15 residues. The sample consisted of CD8+ T cells from peripheral blood, taken from a patient given anti-PD-1 treatment. The clonotype comes from a human donor with melanoma. The chain carries TRBV19 and TRBJ2-7, with D perhaps matching TRBD2 (5 bases). CDR3 nucleotides: TGTGCCAGTAGTGTCCGGACCGGAGGCTCCTACGAGCAGTACTTC. Encoded protein: CASSVRTGGSYEQYF.